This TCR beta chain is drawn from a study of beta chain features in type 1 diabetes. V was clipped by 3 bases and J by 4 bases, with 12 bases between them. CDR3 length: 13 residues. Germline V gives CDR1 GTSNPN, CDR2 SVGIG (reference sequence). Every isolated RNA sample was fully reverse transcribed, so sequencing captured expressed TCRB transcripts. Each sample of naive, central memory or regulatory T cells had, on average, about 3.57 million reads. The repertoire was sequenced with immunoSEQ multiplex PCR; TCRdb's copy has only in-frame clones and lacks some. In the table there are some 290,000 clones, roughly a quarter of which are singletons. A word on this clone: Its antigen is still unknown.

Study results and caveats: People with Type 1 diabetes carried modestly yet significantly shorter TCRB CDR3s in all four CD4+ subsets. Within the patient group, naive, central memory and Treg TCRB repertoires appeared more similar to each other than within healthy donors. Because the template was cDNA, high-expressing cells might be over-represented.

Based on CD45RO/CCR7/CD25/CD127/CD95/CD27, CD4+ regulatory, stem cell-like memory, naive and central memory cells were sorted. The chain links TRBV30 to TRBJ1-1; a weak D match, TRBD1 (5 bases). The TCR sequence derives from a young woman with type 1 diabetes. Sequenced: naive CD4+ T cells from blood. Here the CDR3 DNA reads TGTGCCTGGAGCCACGGCGGGGGCACTGAAGCTTTCTTT. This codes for CAWSHGGGTEAFF.